The 20 T cell receptor beta chains below were found in one sample sequenced in a study of T-cell memory formation after mild COVID-19. TCRdb ran MiXCR on the 5' RACE reads and lists one entry per CDR3 protein. The sample lists some 340,000 distinct CDR3 sequences; 13% were seen once. Sequences were obtained from PBMCs or a T cell subset sorted from them (not recorded which). These receptors all come from a man younger than 30 who had mild COVID-19 (a few samples of this study predate the infection). Cell type and time point are not known.

In its sample, this clonotype was seen a few times. The V and J genes are TRBV5-6 and TRBJ2-7, with TRBD1 matching over 9 bases. From germline, CDR1 is SGHDT and CDR2 YYEEEE. V lost 2 bases to trimming and J lost 2 bases; unmatched junction nucleotides: 5. This CDR3 has 15 amino acids. The DNA of the CDR3 is TGTGCCAGCAGCTTTAGACAGGGGGTAACCTACGAGCAGTACTTC. It codes for CASSFRQGVTYEQYF.

This clonotype appeared a few times. J is TRBJ1-5 and V is TRBV6-1; unclear D gene. CDR1 is MNHNS, CDR2 SASEGT, per germline. Trimming shortened V by 5 bases and J by 5 bases, and 16 bases separated the two germline ends. CDR3 length: 15 residues. The CDR3 here is CASSPRRVPDQPQHF. The CDR3 region has the DNA TGTGCCAGCAGTCCCCGGAGGGTCCCCGATCAGCCCCAGCATTTT.

This clonotype turned up a few times. The chain employs TRBV6-5 and TRBJ2-2, with unresolved D. This CDR3 is built from 13 residues. Germline V gene lookup returns CDR1 MNHEY and CDR2 SVGAGI. The V end was cut by 2 bases, the J end by 7 bases, with 8 bases between. CDR3 coding DNA: TGTGCCAGCAGTTACGGCTTCGGCGGGGAGCTGTTTTTT. Its translation: CASSYGFGGELFF.

The chain carries TRBV5-1 and TRBJ1-4; the D is unclear. Trimming cost V 1 base and J 8 bases, with 15 bases left between them. The germline V gene has CDR1 SGHRS and CDR2 YFSETQ. CDR3 length: 15 residues. The CDR3 is CASSLWPGTTEKLFF. DNA for the CDR3: TGCGCCAGCAGCTTGTGGCCGGGCACGACAGAAAAACTGTTTTTT.

This clonotype has a handful of counts. The V gene is TRBV20-1, the J gene TRBJ1-1; no firm D call. V gave up 5 bases and J gave up 0 bases, with 13 bases separating them. There are 14 residues in the CDR3. CDR1 and CDR2 from the germline V gene are DFQATT and SNEGSKA (reference sequence). The CDR3 spells CSAVTAGMNTEAFF. Written as DNA, the CDR3 is TGCAGTGCTGTTACGGCGGGAATGAACACTGAAGCTTTCTTT.

The chain links TRBV6-6 to TRBJ1-6; unclear D gene. V lost 5 bases and J lost 6, with 5 bases in between. CDR1 is MNHNY, CDR2 SVGAGI, per germline (reference sequence). The CDR3 length is 12 residues. CDR3 loop: CASSPFNSPLHF. Here the CDR3 DNA reads TGTGCCAGCAGTCCCTTTAATTCACCCCTCCACTTT.

CDR3 nucleotides: TGCAGTGCTTGGACGATCCTGGGGGAGACCCAGTACTTC. This translates into CSAWTILGETQYF. This chain uses TRBV20-1 with TRBJ2-5; D not resolved. V was shortened by 5 bases and J by 5 bases, with 15 bases between the two germline ends. CDR3 size: 13 residues. CDR1 is DFQATT, CDR2 SNEGSKA, per germline (reference sequence).

The table lists this clonotype with a few counts. The rearrangement links TRBV25-1 to TRBJ1-4; D is unclear. Germline V gene lookup returns CDR1 MGHDK and CDR2 SYGVNS. The CDR3 is 12 amino acids. Trimming shortened V by 8 bases and J by 1 base, and 5 bases separated the two germline ends. For the CDR3, the DNA is TGTGCCAGCGGAGGAACTAATGAAAAACTGTTTTTT. Residues: CASGGTNEKLFF.

The table lists this clonotype with a few counts. This chain joins TRBV4-3 and TRBJ1-1; D unresolved. V lost 0 bases, J lost 6 bases, and 11 bases lay in between. CDR3 size: 14 residues. CDR1 and CDR2 from the germline V gene are LGHNA and YSLEER. The CDR3 DNA is TGCGCCAGCAGCCAAGATCGTCGCCTTCCTGAAGCTTTCTTT. It codes for CASSQDRRLPEAFF.

A few counts support this clonotype. The J gene is TRBJ2-7, the V gene TRBV11-2, with 10 bases matching TRBD2. Per the germline V gene, CDR1 is SGHAT and CDR2 is FQNNGV. Trimming cost V 8 bases and J 1 base; bases outside gene matches: 8. The CDR3 is 15 amino acids. CDR3 loop: CASGRGAGGSYEQYV. Here the CDR3 DNA reads TGTGCCAGCGGTAGAGGAGCGGGGGGGTCCTACGAGCAGTACGTC.

V usage is TRBV4-3 and J usage is TRBJ2-5; the match to TRBD2 covers 10 bases. Germline V CDR1 and CDR2: LGHNA, YSLEER. CDR3 size: 15 residues. J lost 5 bases, V lost 4 bases, and 7 bases had no gene match. As DNA, the CDR3 is TGCGCCAGCAGCCTGCAAGCGGGGGGGTGGGAGACCCAGTACTTC. Its protein product is CASSLQAGGWETQYF.

This clonotype has more than one count but fewer than ten. This chain connects TRBV20-1 to TRBJ2-4; 9 bases are a match to TRBD1. Germline lookup yields CDR1 DFQATT and CDR2 SNEGSKA (reference sequence). This CDR3 has 13 amino acids. CDR3 DNA: TGCAGCCCGGGACAGGGTATCCAAAACATTCAGTACTTC. As protein: CSPGQGIQNIQYF.

This clonotype showed up just a few times. The CDR3 DNA is TGCAGTGCTAGATTGTGGGGGGACACAGATACGCAGTATTTT. It translates to CSARLWGDTDTQYF. This chain links TRBV20-1 with TRBJ2-3, with D possibly matching TRBD2 (6 bases). V shed 2 bases and J shed 2 bases, with 11 bases lying between them. The CDR3 consists of 14 residues. Germline lookup yields CDR1 DFQATT and CDR2 SNEGSKA (reference sequence).

This clonotype was observed a few times. The chain combines TRBV4-1 with TRBJ2-4; 7 bases agree with TRBD2. The CDR3 is made up of 17 amino acids. Trimming cost V 1 base and J 1 base; bases outside gene matches: 7. Germline V CDR1 and CDR2: MGHRA, YSYEKL. The CDR3: CASSQVQRGPAKNIQYF. CDR3 in DNA: TGCGCCAGCAGCCAAGTACAGCGGGGTCCGGCCAAAAACATTCAGTACTTC.

The rearrangement uses TRBV5-4 and TRBJ1-1; weak D call: TRBD1 (5 bases). Trimming removed 4 bases from V and 1 base from J, with 14 bases in between. CDR1 and CDR2 from the germline V gene are SGHNT and YYREEE (reference sequence). The CDR3 extends over 15 amino acids. CDR3 sequence (DNA): TGTGCCAGCAGCCGCCCGGAGCAGGGGAACACTGAAGCTTTCTTT. It encodes CASSRPEQGNTEAFF.

This sequence joins TRBV9 and TRBJ1-1, with D maybe TRBD1 (6 bases). Trimming left V 0 bases short and J 8 bases short, with 17 bases between. Germline values: CDR1 SGDLS, CDR2 YYNGEE. This CDR3 is 15 amino acids long. This CDR3 reads CASSVGGRGVREAFF. CDR3 coding DNA: TGTGCCAGCAGCGTAGGGGGTAGGGGGGTGCGAGAAGCTTTCTTT.

This clonotype was counted at least ten times. The chain recombines TRBV11-3 with TRBJ1-1; D possibly corresponds to TRBD1 (5 bases). Germline V CDR1 and CDR2: SGHNT, YENEEA. The CDR3 contains 14 residues. Trimming removed 2 bases at V and 4 bases at J, with 11 bases between. CDR3 sequence reads: CASSLLGGTTEAFF. In DNA, the CDR3 is TGTGCCAGCAGCTTACTCGGGGGGACCACTGAAGCTTTCTTT. The variable domain in full, completed from reference TRBV11-3 and TRBJ1-1, reads EAGVVQSPRYKIIEKKQPVAFWCNPISGHNTLYWYLQNLGQGPELLIRYENEEAVDDSQLPKDRFSAERLKGVDSTLKIQPAELGDSAVYLCASSLLGGTTEAFFGQGTRLTVV.

V usage is TRBV30 and J usage is TRBJ2-4; 7 nucleotides line up with TRBD1. The CDR3 covers 15 residues. V was pared by 0 bases and J by 0 bases, with 2 bases of the junction left unmatched. Germline values: CDR1 GTSNPN, CDR2 SVGIG (reference sequence). Here the CDR3 reads CAWSVGQLAKNIQYF. CDR3 DNA sequence: TGTGCCTGGAGTGTGGGACAGTTAGCCAAAAACATTCAGTACTTC.

The rearrangement uses TRBV14 and TRBJ2-6; the D is unclear. This CDR3 region has 15 residues. Germline-derived CDR1 and CDR2 are SGHDN and FVKESK. Between the trimmed V and J ends, which lost 2 bases and 0 bases, there was a span of 5 bases. The chain's CDR3 is CASSQQYSGANVLTF. In DNA, the CDR3 is TGTGCCAGCAGCCAACAGTACTCTGGGGCCAACGTCCTGACTTTC.

The rearrangement joins TRBV10-2 to TRBJ1-6; D is unclear. CDR1 and CDR2 (germline): WSHSY, SAAADI. The CDR3 loop spans 14 amino acids. V shed 7 bases and J shed 7 bases, with 14 bases lying between them. CDR3 DNA: TGCGCCAGCAAGATGACGGATAGGAATTCACCCCTCCACTTT. Amino acid sequence: CASKMTDRNSPLHF.